The entry that follows covers one T cell receptor beta chain sequence. How the authors handled the data: Estimated nucleated cell counts came from reference gene primer amplification. Repertoires were generated with immunoSEQ multiplex PCR, while TCRdb's copy carries only in-frame clones and drops some. From that table come the V and J calls and clone size; the DNA was used to work out D and trimming. In the table there are about 180,000 clones, around 80% of which are singletons. The sample comes from a study of blood T cell repertoires in COVID-19. Overall study context: From T cells, B-cell-depleted T cells, or PBMCs came the material, which was cDNA or gDNA.

CDR1 and CDR2 (germline): SGHTA, FQGTGA. The V end lost 5 bases, the J end lost 4 bases, and 14 bases lay between the germline ends. This CDR3 is built from 15 residues. J is TRBJ2-2 and V is TRBV7-3; D gene uncertain. This receptor was obtained from an elderly woman with COVID-19, enrolled during active disease. Specimen: peripheral blood. CDR3 nucleotides: TGTGCCAGCAGCCCCCCAAACAGCCTCACCGGGGAGCTGTTTTTT. It encodes CASSPPNSLTGELFF.